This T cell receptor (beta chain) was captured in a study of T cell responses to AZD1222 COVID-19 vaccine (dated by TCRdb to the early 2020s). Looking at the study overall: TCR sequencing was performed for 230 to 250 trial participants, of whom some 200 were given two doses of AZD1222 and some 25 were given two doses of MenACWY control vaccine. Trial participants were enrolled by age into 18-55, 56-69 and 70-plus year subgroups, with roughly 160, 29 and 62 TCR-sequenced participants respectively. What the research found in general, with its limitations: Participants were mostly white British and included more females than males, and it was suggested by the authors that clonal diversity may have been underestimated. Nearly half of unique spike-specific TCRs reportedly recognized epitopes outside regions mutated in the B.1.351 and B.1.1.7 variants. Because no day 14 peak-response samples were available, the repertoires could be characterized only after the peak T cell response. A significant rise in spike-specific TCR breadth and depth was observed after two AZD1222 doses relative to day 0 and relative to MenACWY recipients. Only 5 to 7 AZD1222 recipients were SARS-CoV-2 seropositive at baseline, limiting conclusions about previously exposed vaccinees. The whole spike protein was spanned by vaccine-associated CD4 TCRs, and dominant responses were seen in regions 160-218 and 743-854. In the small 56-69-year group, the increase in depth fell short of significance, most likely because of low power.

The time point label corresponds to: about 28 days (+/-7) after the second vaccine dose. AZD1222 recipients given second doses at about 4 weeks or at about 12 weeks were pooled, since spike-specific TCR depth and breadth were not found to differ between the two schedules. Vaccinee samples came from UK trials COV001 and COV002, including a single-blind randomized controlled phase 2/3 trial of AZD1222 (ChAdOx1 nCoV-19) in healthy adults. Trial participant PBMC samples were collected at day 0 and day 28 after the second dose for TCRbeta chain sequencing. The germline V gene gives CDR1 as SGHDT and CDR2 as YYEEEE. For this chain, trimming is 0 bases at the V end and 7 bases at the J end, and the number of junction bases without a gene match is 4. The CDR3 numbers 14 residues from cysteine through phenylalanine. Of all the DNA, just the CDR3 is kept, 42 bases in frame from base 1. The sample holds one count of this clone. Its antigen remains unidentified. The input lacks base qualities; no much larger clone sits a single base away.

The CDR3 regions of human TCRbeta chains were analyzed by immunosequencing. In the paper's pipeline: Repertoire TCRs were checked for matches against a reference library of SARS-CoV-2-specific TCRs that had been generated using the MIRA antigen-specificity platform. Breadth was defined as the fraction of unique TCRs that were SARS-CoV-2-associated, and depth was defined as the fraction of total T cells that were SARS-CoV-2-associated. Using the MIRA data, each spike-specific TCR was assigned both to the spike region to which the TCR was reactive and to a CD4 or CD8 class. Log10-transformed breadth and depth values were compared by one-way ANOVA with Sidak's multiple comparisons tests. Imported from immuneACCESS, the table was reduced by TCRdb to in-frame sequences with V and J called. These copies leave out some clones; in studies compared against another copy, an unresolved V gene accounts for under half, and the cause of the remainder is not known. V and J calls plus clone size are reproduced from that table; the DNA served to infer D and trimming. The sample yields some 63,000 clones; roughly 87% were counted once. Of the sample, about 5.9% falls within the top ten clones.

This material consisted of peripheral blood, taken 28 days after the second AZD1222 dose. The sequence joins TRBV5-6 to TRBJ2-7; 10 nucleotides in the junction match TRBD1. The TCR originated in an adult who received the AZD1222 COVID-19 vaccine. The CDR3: CASSLEGTGEEQYF. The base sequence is TGTGCCAGCAGCTTGGAAGGGACAGGGGAAGAGCAGTACTTC.